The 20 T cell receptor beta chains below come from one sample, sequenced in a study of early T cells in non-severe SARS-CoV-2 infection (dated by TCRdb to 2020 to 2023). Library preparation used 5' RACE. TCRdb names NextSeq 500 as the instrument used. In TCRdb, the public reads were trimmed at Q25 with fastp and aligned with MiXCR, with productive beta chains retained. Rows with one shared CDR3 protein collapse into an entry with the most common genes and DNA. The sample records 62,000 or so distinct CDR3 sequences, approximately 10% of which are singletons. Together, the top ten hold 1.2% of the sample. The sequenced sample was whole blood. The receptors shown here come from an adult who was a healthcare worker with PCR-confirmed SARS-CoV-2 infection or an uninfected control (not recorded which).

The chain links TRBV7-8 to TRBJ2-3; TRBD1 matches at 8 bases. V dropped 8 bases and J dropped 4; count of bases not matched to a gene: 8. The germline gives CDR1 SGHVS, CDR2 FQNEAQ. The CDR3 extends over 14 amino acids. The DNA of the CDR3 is TGTGCCAGCCGGACAGGGTTTATGGCAGATACGCAGTATTTT. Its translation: CASRTGFMADTQYF.

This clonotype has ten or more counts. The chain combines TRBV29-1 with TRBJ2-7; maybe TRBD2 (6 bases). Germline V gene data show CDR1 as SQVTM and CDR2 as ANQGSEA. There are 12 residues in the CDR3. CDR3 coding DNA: TGCGGTGCGCGGGAAACTTTCTACGAGCAGTACGTC. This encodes CGARETFYEQYV.

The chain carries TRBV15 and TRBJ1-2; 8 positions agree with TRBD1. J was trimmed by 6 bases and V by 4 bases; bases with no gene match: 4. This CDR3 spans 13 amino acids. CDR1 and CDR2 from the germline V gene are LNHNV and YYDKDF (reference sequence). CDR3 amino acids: CATSKDRVDGYTF. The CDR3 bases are TGTGCCACCAGCAAGGACAGGGTTGATGGCTACACCTTC.

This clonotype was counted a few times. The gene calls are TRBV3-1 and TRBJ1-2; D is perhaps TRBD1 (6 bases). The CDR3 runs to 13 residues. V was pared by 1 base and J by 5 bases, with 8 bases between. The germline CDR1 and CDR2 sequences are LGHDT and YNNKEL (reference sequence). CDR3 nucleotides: TGTGCCAGCAGCCAAGCAGGGGCATATGGCTACACCTTC. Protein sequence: CASSQAGAYGYTF.

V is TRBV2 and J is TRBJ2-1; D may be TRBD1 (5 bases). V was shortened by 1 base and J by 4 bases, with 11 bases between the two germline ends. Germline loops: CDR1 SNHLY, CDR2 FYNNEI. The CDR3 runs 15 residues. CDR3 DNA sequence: TGTGCCAGCAGTGAAGTAAGGGGTTCGTACAATGAGCAGTTCTTC. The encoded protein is CASSEVRGSYNEQFF. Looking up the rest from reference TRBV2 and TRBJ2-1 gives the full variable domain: EPEVTQTPSHQVTQMGQEVILRCVPISNHLYFYWYRQILGQKVEFLVSFYNNEISEKSEIFDDQFSVERPDGSNFTLKIRSTKLEDSAMYFCASSEVRGSYNEQFFGPGTRLTVL.

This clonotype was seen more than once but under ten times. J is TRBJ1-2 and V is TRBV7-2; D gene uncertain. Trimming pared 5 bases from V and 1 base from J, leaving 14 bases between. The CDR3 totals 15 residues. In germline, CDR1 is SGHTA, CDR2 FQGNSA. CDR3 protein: CASSPRGANNYGYTF. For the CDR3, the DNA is TGTGCCAGCAGCCCACGAGGCGCCAATAACTATGGCTACACCTTC. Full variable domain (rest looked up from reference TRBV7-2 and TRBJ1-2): GAGVSQSPSNKVTEKGKDVELRCDPISGHTALYWYRQSLGQGLEFLIYFQGNSAPDKSGLPSDRFSAERTGGSVSTLTIQRTQQEDSAVYLCASSPRGANNYGYTFGSGTRLTVV.

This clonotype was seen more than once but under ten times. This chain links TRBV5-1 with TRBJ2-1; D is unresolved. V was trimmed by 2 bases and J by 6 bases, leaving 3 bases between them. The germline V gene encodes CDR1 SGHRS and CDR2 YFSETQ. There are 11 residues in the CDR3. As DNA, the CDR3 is TGCGCCAGCAGCTTCCGCAATGAGCAGTTCTTC. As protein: CASSFRNEQFF.

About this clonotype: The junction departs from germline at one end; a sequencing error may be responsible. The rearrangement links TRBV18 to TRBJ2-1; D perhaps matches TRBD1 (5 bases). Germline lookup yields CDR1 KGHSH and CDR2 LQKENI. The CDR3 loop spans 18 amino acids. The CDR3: CASSPGRQTVGSHNEQFF. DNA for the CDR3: TGTGCCAGCTCACCTGGCAGGCAGACAGTAGGCTCCCACAATGAGCAGTTCTTC.

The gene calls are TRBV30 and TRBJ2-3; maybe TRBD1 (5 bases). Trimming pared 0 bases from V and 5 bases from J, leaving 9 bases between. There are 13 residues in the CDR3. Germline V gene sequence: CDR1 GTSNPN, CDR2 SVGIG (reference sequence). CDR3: CAWSVGVGDTQYF. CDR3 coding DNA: TGTGCCTGGAGTGTAGGGGTTGGAGATACGCAGTATTTT.

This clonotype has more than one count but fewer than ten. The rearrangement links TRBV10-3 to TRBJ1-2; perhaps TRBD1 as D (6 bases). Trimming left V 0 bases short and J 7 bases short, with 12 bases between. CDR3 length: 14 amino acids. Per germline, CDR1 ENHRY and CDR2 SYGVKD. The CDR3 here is CAISESSGAGGYTF. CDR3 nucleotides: TGTGCCATCAGTGAGTCGTCGGGGGCCGGTGGCTACACCTTC.

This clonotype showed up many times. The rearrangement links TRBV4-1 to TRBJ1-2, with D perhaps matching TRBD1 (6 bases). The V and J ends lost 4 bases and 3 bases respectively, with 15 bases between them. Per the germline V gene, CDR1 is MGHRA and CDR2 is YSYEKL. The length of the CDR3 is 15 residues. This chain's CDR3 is CASSPLGAPDYGYTF. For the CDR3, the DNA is TGCGCCAGCAGCCCTTTGGGGGCGCCTGACTATGGCTACACCTTC.

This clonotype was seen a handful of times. The CDR3 coding sequence is TGTGCCAGCAGTTATTCGGGGGTCTCCTATGGCTACACCTTC. This sequence encodes CASSYSGVSYGYTF. The chain recombines TRBV6-6 with TRBJ1-2; the D gene is possibly TRBD1 (5 bases). This CDR3 has 14 amino acids. Trimming cost V 3 bases and J 4 bases, with 12 bases left between them. Germline V gives CDR1 MNHNY, CDR2 SVGAGI (reference sequence).

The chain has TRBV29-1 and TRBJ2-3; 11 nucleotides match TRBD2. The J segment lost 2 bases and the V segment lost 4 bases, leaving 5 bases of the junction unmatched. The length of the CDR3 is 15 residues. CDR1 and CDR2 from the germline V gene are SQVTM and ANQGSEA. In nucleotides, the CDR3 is TGCAGCGTTGGGCTAGCGGGGGGCCTCACAGATACGCAGTATTTT. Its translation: CSVGLAGGLTDTQYF.

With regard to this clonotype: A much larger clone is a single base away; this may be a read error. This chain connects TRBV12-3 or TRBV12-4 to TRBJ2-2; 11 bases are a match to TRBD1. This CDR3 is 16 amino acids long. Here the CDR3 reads CASSSWDRGETGEQFF. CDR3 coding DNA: TGTGCCAGCAGTTCGTGGGACAGGGGGGAAACCGGGGAGCAGTTTTTT.

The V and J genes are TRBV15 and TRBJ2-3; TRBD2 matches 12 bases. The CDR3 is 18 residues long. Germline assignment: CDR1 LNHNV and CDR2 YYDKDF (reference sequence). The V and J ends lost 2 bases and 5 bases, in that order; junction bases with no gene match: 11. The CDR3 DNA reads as TGTGCCACCAGCAGATCTCCTGGGACTAGCGGGTATGGAGATACGCAGTATTTT. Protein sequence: CATSRSPGTSGYGDTQYF.

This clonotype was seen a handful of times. This chain's CDR3 is CASSHLDRDSGNTIYF. DNA of the CDR3: TGCGCCAGCAGCCACCTGGACAGGGATTCCGGAAACACCATATATTTT. This sequence joins TRBV4-1 and TRBJ1-3; 8 bases line up with TRBD1. V shed 3 bases, J shed 4 bases, and the junction held 8 bases outside the gene matches. CDR1 is MGHRA and CDR2 is YSYEKL in the germline V gene. The CDR3 extends over 16 amino acids.

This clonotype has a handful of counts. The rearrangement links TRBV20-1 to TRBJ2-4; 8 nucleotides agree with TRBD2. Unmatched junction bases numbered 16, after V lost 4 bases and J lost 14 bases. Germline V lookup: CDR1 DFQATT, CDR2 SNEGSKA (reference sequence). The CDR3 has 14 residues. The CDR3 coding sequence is TGCAGTGCTACCGTCCCGGGGGGGCCGGTGAGAGAGTACTTC. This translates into CSATVPGGPVREYF.

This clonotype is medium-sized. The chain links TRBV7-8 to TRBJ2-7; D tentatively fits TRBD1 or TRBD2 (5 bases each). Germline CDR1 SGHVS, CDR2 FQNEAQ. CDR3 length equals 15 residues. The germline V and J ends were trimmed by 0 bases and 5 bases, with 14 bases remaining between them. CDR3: CASSLAPGTPHEQYV. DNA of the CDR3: TGTGCCAGCAGCTTAGCGCCGGGGACCCCCCACGAGCAGTACGTC.

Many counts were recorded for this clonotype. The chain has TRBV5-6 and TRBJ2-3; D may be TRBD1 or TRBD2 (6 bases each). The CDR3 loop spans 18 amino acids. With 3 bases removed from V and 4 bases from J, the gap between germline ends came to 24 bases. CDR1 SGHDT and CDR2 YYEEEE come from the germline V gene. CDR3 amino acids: CASSSGLVGGWAADTQYF. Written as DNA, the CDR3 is TGTGCCAGCAGCTCGGGGTTGGTCGGGGGCTGGGCGGCAGATACGCAGTATTTT. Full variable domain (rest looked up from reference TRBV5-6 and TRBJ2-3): DAGVTQSPTHLIKTRGQQVTLRCSPKSGHDTVSWYQQALGQGPQFIFQYYEEEERQRGNFPDRFSGHQFPNYSSELNVNALLLGDSALYLCASSSGLVGGWAADTQYFGPGTRLTVL.

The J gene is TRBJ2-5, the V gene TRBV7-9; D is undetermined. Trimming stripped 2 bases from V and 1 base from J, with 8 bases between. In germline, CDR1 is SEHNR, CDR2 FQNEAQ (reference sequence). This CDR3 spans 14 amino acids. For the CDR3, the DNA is TGTGCCAGCAGCTTACCCGAGATCCAAGAGACCCAGTACTTC. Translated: CASSLPEIQETQYF. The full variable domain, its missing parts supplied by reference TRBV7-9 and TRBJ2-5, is DTGVSQNPRHKITKRGQNVTFRCDPISEHNRLYWYRQTLGQGPEFLTYFQNEAQLEKSRLLSDRFSAERPKGSFSTLEIQRTEQGDSAMYLCASSLPEIQETQYFGPGTRLLVL.